The 16 T cell receptor beta chains presented below share a single source sample, sequenced in a study of cytomegalovirus exposure and HLA in healthy donors listed by TCRdb under 2017. Receptor libraries were prepared by the immunoSEQ multiplex PCR assay. This immuneACCESS table, as held by TCRdb, lists in-frame sequences with V and J called but not all clones. Of the missing ones, under half trace to an unresolved V gene in checked studies; the others have no known cause. The sample table shows more than 95,000 clones, and more than 70% are seen once. The ten largest account for 1.5% to 2% of the sample. Sequencing used PBMCs. Receptors originate from a young man in good health and CMV-seronegative.

This chain joins TRBV4-1 and TRBJ2-3, with 7 bases aligning to TRBD1. CDR1 MGHRA and CDR2 YSYEKL come from the germline V gene. This CDR3 spans 14 amino acids. The J segment lost 5 bases and the V segment lost 5 bases, leaving 7 bases of the junction unmatched. CDR3 nucleotides: TGCGCCAGCAGCGGGGACAGTCAGAAAGATACGCAGTATTTT. Translation gives CASSGDSQKDTQYF.

The chain recombines TRBV2 with TRBJ2-7, with 9 positions matching TRBD2. The CDR3 consists of 15 residues. The V gene's germline CDR1 is SNHLY and CDR2 FYNNEI. Germline trimming cut 7 bases from V and 2 bases from J; bases unmatched to any gene: 9. As DNA, the CDR3 is TGTGCCAGCATCCTCGGACTAGCGCCAACCTACGAGCAGTACTTC. Protein: CASILGLAPTYEQYF.

J is TRBJ1-5 and V is TRBV11-2, with TRBD1 as a possible D gene (6 bases). This CDR3 is built from 15 residues. Trimming removed 0 bases at V and 7 bases at J, with 13 bases between. Germline V gene lookup returns CDR1 SGHAT and CDR2 FQNNGV. The CDR3 sequence is CASSLDRGGLQPQHF. The CDR3 bases are TGTGCCAGCAGCTTAGATCGCGGGGGGCTACAGCCCCAGCATTTT.

The genes are TRBV28 and TRBJ2-5, with a tentative D call TRBD1 (6 bases). This CDR3 contains 16 residues. Per germline, CDR1 MDHEN and CDR2 SYDVKM. The V and J ends lost 6 bases and 5 bases respectively, with 22 bases between them. CDR3 sequence (DNA): TGTGCCAGCAGCTTCCCCGGGGACAACTATAGGGAGACCCAGTACTTC. Amino acids: CASSFPGDNYRETQYF.

V usage is TRBV28 and J usage is TRBJ2-1; 9 nucleotides line up with TRBD1. Germline V gene lookup returns CDR1 MDHEN and CDR2 SYDVKM. The CDR3 is 15 residues long. The junction had 3 bases not matched to a gene; V was cut back by 6 bases and J by 0 bases. In DNA form, the CDR3 reads TGTGCCAGCAGGAAACAGGGGGCCTCCTACAATGAGCAGTTCTTC. Translating gives CASRKQGASYNEQFF.

The chain is built from TRBV28 and TRBJ2-7; D might be TRBD2 (6 bases). Deletions cut 3 bases from V and 5 bases from J, with 23 bases between. Germline V CDR1 and CDR2: MDHEN, SYDVKM. This CDR3 has 17 amino acids. As DNA, the CDR3 is TGTGCCAGCAGTTTCCACCGTGCTTCGGGAGTACGGAACGAGCAGTACTTC. Its protein product is CASSFHRASGVRNEQYF. The whole variable domain, remainder taken from reference TRBV28 and TRBJ2-7, is DVKVTQSSRYLVKRTGEKVFLECVQDMDHENMFWYRQDPGLGLRLIYFSYDVKMKEKGDIPEGYSVSREKKERFSLILESASTNQTSMYLCASSFHRASGVRNEQYFGPGTRLTVT.

The chain employs TRBV9 and TRBJ1-1; D is ambiguous. The CDR3 totals 15 residues. Trimming took 3 bases from V and 6 from J, leaving 18 bases between them. Germline loops: CDR1 SGDLS, CDR2 YYNGEE. The CDR3 here is CASSGKGGRRAEAFF. The CDR3 coding sequence is TGTGCCAGCAGCGGGAAGGGAGGCCGAAGGGCTGAAGCTTTCTTT.

The chain couples TRBV6-5 to TRBJ2-3; D perhaps matches TRBD2 (7 bases). This CDR3 is 14 amino acids long. Germline CDR1 and CDR2: MNHEY and SVGAGI. V lost 4 bases, J lost 4 bases, and 12 bases lay in between. Here the CDR3 reads CASSLGGLADTQYF. As DNA, the CDR3 is TGTGCCAGCAGTTTGGGGGGGCTCGCAGATACGCAGTATTTT.

The chain recombines TRBV9 with TRBJ1-2, with TRBD1 identical over 8 bases. CDR1 and CDR2 (germline): SGDLS, YYNGEE. There are 16 residues in the CDR3. J was trimmed by 4 bases and V by 0 bases; bases with no gene match: 8. Here the CDR3 DNA reads TGTGCCAGCAGCGTAGGAGGACAGGGCGGAATCTATGGCTACACCTTC. Translating it yields CASSVGGQGGIYGYTF.

This clone came up a few times. The chain carries TRBV28 and TRBJ1-5; TRBD1 matches at 11 bases. The V and J ends lost 6 bases and 4 bases, in that order; junction bases with no gene match: 5. This CDR3 contains 15 residues. Germline lookup yields CDR1 MDHEN and CDR2 SYDVKM. CDR3 in amino acids: CASSPGTGGNQPQHF. The CDR3 DNA reads TGTGCCAGCAGCCCGGGGACAGGGGGAAATCAGCCCCAGCATTTT.

This clone was seen a single time. The chain has TRBV28 and TRBJ2-3, with a tentative D call TRBD2 (5 bases). Germline CDR1 reads MDHEN; CDR2 reads SYDVKM. The CDR3 contains 14 residues. The germline V and J ends were trimmed by 2 bases and 0 bases, with 6 bases remaining between them. CDR3 nucleotides: TGTGCCAGCAGTTTAGGCGGGAGCACAGATACGCAGTATTTT. Translating it yields CASSLGGSTDTQYF.

In this sample, this clone turned up a few times. V is TRBV30 and J is TRBJ1-2; D is uncertain. The CDR3 contains 11 residues. Germline lookup yields CDR1 GTSNPN and CDR2 SVGIG (reference sequence). V was pared by 3 bases and J by 8 bases, with 10 bases between. CDR3 sequence reads: CAWRGSGGYTF. The CDR3 DNA follows: TGTGCCTGGAGGGGCAGCGGAGGCTACACCTTC.

The chain combines TRBV2 with TRBJ2-1; TRBD1 agrees at 7 bases. Looked up from germline, CDR1 is SNHLY and CDR2 is FYNNEI. The ends lost 7 bases at V and 0 bases at J; junction bases unmatched: 12. The CDR3 is 17 residues long. For the CDR3, the DNA is TGTGCCAGCAAGGTCTGGGCACGACAGGGCTCCTACAATGAGCAGTTCTTC. It specifies CASKVWARQGSYNEQFF.

This clone has a single count. The J gene is TRBJ2-3, the V gene TRBV5-4, with D tentatively TRBD2 (5 bases). Trimming pared 0 bases from V and 2 bases from J, leaving 13 bases between. The CDR3 is 16 residues long. Germline assignment: CDR1 SGHNT and CDR2 YYREEE (reference sequence). This CDR3 reads CASSLASGEFTDTQYF. CDR3 DNA: TGTGCCAGCAGCTTGGCATCCGGGGAGTTCACAGATACGCAGTATTTT.

This chain links TRBV7-2 with TRBJ2-7; TRBD1 matches at 7 bases. The junction had 5 bases not matched to a gene; V was cut back by 1 base and J by 5 bases. Germline V gives CDR1 SGHTA, CDR2 FQGNSA. The CDR3 extends over 14 amino acids. The CDR3 DNA follows: TGTGCCAGCAGCTTAGTAAGGGGGCTAGACGAGCAGTACTTC. Translating it yields CASSLVRGLDEQYF. Using reference TRBV7-2 and TRBJ2-7 for the parts outside the CDR3, the full variable domain is GAGVSQSPSNKVTEKGKDVELRCDPISGHTALYWYRQSLGQGLEFLIYFQGNSAPDKSGLPSDRFSAERTGGSVSTLTIQRTQQEDSAVYLCASSLVRGLDEQYFGPGTRLTVT.

The chain carries TRBV20-1 and TRBJ2-1; D might be TRBD2 (6 bases). Per the germline V gene, CDR1 is DFQATT and CDR2 is SNEGSKA (reference sequence). This CDR3 region has 10 residues. V shed 5 bases and J shed 11 bases, with 10 bases lying between them. CDR3 DNA: TGCAGTGCTGGCGGGGCGCAGCAGTTCTTC. It translates to CSAGGAQQFF.